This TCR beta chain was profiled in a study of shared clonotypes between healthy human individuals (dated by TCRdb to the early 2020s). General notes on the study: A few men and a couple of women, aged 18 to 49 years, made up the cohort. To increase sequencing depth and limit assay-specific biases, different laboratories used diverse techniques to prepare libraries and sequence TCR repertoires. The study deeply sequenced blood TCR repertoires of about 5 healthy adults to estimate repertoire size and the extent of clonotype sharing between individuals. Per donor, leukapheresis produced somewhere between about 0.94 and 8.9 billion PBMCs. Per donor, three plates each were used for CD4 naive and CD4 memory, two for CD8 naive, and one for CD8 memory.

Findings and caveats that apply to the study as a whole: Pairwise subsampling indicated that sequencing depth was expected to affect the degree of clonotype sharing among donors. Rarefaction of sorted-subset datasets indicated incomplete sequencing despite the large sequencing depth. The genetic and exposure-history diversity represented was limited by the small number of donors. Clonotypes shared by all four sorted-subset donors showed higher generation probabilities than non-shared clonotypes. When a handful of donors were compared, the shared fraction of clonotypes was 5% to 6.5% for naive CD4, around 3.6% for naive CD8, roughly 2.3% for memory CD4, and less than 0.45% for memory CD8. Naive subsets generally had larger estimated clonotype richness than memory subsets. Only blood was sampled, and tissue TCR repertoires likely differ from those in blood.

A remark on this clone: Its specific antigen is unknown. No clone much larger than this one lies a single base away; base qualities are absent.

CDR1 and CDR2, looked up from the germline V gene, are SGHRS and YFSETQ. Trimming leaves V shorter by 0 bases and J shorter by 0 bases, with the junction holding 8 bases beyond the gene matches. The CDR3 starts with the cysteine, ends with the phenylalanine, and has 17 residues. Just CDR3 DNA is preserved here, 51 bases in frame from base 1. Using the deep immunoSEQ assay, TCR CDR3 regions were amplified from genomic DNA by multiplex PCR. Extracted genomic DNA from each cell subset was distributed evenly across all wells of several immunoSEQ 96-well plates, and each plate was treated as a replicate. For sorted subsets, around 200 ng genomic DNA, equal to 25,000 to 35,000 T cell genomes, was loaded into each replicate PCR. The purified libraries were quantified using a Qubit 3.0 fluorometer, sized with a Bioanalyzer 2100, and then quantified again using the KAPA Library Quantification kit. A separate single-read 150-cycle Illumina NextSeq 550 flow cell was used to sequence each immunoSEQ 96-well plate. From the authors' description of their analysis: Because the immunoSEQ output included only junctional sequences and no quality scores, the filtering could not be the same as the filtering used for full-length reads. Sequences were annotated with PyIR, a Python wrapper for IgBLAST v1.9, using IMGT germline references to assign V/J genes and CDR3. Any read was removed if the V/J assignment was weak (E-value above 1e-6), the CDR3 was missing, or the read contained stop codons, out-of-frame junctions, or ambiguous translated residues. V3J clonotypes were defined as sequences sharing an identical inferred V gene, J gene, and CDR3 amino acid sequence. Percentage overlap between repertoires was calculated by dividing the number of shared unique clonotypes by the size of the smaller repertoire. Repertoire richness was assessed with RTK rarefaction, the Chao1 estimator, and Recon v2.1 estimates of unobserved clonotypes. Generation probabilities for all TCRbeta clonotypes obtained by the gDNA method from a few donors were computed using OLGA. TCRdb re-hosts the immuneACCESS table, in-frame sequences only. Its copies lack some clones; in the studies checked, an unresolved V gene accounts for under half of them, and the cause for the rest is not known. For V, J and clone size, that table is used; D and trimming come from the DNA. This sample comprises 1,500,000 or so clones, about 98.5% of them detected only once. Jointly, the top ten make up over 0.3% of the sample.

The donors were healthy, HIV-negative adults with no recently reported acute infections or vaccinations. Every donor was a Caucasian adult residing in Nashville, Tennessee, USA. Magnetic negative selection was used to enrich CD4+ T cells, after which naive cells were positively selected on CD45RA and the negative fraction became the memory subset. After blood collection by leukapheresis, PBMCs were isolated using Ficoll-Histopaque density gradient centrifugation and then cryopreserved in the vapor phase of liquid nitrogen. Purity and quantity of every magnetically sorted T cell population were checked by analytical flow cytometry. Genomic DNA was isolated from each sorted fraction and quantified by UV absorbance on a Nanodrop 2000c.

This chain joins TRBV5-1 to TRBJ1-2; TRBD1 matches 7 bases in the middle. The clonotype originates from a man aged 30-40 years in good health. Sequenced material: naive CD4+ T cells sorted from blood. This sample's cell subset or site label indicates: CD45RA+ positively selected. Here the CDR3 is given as CASSLVGTENSNYGYTF. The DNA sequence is TGCGCCAGCAGCTTGGTGGGGACAGAAAACTCTAACTATGGCTACACCTTC.